Below are 12 T cell receptor beta chains sequenced from a single sample in a study of shared clonotypes between healthy human individuals. The protocol was immunoSEQ multiplex PCR, while the TCRdb copy is restricted to in-frame clones and leaves out a portion. Of about 460,000 clones in the sample, roughly four fifths are singletons; the top ten hold more than 10%. The sequencing input was PBMCs. The receptors come from a woman in her thirties or forties in good health. Some clones in this sample may be carry-over from other donors' samples.

The chain couples TRBV5-4 to TRBJ2-2; 16 nucleotides agree with TRBD2. J gave up 4 bases and V 6 bases, and 9 bases lay outside the gene matches. CDR1 and CDR2 (germline): SGHNT, YYREEE (reference sequence). There are 18 residues in the CDR3. CDR3 nucleotide sequence: TGTGCCAGCAAGAGGGGACTAGCGGGAGGGGTGAGCACCGGGGAGCTGTTTTTT. Residues: CASKRGLAGGVSTGELFF.

J is TRBJ2-7 and V is TRBV5-1; 9 nucleotides line up with TRBD2. J gave up 5 bases and V 5 bases, and 8 bases lay outside the gene matches. Germline V CDR1 and CDR2: SGHRS, YFSETQ. This CDR3 comprises 14 residues. The CDR3 protein is CASRREGSANEQYF. The CDR3, as DNA: TGCGCCAGCAGGCGGGAGGGGAGTGCCAACGAGCAGTACTTC.

For this clone: A far larger clone is off by one base, so a read error is likely. No conserved phenylalanine or tryptophan ends this CDR3, so it is likely a read error. The chain couples TRBV9 to TRBJ2-7, with 7 bases fitting TRBD1. This CDR3 spans 14 amino acids. From germline, CDR1 is SGDLS and CDR2 YYNGEE. The V gene end was trimmed by 0 bases and the J gene end by 1 base; junction bases not matched to a gene: 1. This CDR3 reads CASSVGGQSYEQYL. The CDR3 bases are TGTGCCAGCAGCGTAGGGGGACAGTCCTACGAGCAGTACCTC.

The V and J genes are TRBV11-2 and TRBJ1-1; no firm D call. CDR3 length equals 11 residues. The germline V and J ends were trimmed by 1 base and 8 bases, with 5 bases remaining between them. Germline assignment: CDR1 SGHAT and CDR2 FQNNGV. The CDR3 DNA sequence: TGTGCCAGCAGCTTAGTTATAGAAGCTTTCTTT. Protein product: CASSLVIEAFF.

The gene calls are TRBV28 and TRBJ1-2; a possible D gene is TRBD1 (5 bases). Germline V gives CDR1 MDHEN, CDR2 SYDVKM. The length of the CDR3 is 13 residues. V was pared by 3 bases and J by 1 base, with 6 bases between. CDR3 sequence (DNA): TGTGCCAGCAGTTTCCAGGGTAACTATGGCTACACCTTC. It yields the protein CASSFQGNYGYTF.

This clone was observed many times. This rearrangement joins TRBV25-1 to TRBJ2-7, with D uncertain. Germline V gene data show CDR1 as MGHDK and CDR2 as SYGVNS. This CDR3 spans 15 amino acids. Trimming shortened V by 2 bases and J by 2 bases, and 13 bases separated the two germline ends. This chain's CDR3 is CASSEEEEATYEQYF. The CDR3 nucleotides are TGTGCCAGCAGTGAAGAGGAAGAGGCGACCTACGAGCAGTACTTC.

A remark on this clone: Mismatch with germline at one junction end may stem from a read error. The V and J genes are TRBV4-3 and TRBJ2-2, with 13 bases lining up with TRBD2. The germline V gene encodes CDR1 LGHNA and CDR2 YSLEER. The CDR3 runs 16 residues. The CDR3 loop is CASSLGLAGNTGKLFF. CDR3 in DNA: TGCGCCAGCAGCCTGGGACTAGCGGGAAACACCGGGAAGCTGTTTTTT.

The CDR3 coding sequence is TGTGCCAGCAGCCGGCTAGCGGGAGGGCCCCACGAGCAGTACTTC. Protein product: CASSRLAGGPHEQYF. This sequence joins TRBV11-2 and TRBJ2-7; 12 nucleotides match TRBD2. Germline CDR1 is SGHAT and CDR2 is FQNNGV. The junction had 7 bases not matched to a gene; V was cut back by 5 bases and J by 5 bases. The CDR3 runs to 15 residues.

About this clone itself: This likely reflects a read error, since a far larger clone is one base away. The rearrangement joins TRBV5-4 to TRBJ2-5; 7 bases match TRBD1. This CDR3 is built from 14 residues. Germline CDR1 reads SGHNT; CDR2 reads YYREEE (reference sequence). V lost 4 bases, J lost 1 base, and 4 bases stayed unmatched. The CDR3 reads CASSKGQIQETQYF. DNA for the CDR3: TGTGCCAGCAGCAAGGGACAGATCCAAGAGACCCAGTACTTC.

This chain links TRBV2 with TRBJ2-2; no clear D. CDR3 length equals 12 residues. Trimming left V 11 bases short and J 7 bases short, with 14 bases between. Germline lookup yields CDR1 SNHLY and CDR2 FYNNEI. The CDR3 sequence: CAGNRGSGELFF. The CDR3 nucleotides are TGTGCCGGAAATAGAGGTAGCGGGGAGCTGTTTTTT.

This sequence joins TRBV15 and TRBJ2-7; 9 bases map to TRBD1. Germline CDR1 reads LNHNV; CDR2 reads YYDKDF (reference sequence). The CDR3 has 15 amino acids. Trimming removed 3 bases from V and 4 bases from J; junction bases left unmatched: 7. CDR3 region: CATSRDRGLAYEQYF. For the CDR3, the DNA is TGTGCCACCAGCAGGGACAGGGGTTTGGCATACGAGCAGTACTTC.

This chain connects TRBV4-1 to TRBJ2-6; 10 bases map to TRBD2. The DNA end is a closer match to TRBJ2-1, so the J assignment may be wrong. This CDR3 has 15 residues. Germline V CDR1 and CDR2: MGHRA, YSYEKL. CDR3 nucleotide sequence: TGCGCCAGCAGCCTTCTAGCGGGAGTAGGAAATGAGCAGTTCTTC. Translated, it gives CASSLLAGVGNEQFF.